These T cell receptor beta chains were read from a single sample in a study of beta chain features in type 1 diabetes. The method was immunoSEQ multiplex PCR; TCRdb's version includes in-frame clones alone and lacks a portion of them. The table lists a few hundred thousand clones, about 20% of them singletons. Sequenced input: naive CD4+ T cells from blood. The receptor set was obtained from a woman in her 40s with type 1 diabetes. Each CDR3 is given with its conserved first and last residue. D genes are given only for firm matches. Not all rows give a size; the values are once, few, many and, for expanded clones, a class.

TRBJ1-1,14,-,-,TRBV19,TGTGCCAGTAGGCAGGGAGGTCCGGGGACTGAAGCTTTCTTT,CASRQGGPGTEAFF
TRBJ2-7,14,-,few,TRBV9,TGTGCCAGCAGCGTAGCGCCAGGGGCCTACGAGCAGTACTTC,CASSVAPGAYEQYF
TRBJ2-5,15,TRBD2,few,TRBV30,TGTGCCTGGAGTGAAAATAGACTAGCCCAAGAGACCCAGTACTTC,CAWSENRLAQETQYF
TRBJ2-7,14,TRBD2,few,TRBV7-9,TGTGCCAGCAGCTCGTATAGCGGGATGTACGAGCAGTACTTC,CASSSYSGMYEQYF
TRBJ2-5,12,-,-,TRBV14,TGTGCCAGCAGCCCCCCCGGGGGGACCCAGTACTTC,CASSPPGGTQYF
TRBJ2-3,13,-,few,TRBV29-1,TGCAGCGTTAAGACTAGACTCACAGATACGCAGTATTTT,CSVKTRLTDTQYF
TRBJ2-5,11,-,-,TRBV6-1,TGTGCCAGCAGTGACAGAGAGACCCAGTACTTC,CASSDRETQYF
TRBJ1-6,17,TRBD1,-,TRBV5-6,TGTGCCAGCAGCTTGTATGGCTCGACAGGGGTTAATTCACCCCTCCACTTT,CASSLYGSTGVNSPLHF
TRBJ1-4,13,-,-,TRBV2,TGTGCCAGCAGTGTTAGGACAAATGAAAAACTGTTTTTT,CASSVRTNEKLFF
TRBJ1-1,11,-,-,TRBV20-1,TGCAGTGCTAGACCGGACAGTGAAGCTTTCTTT,CSARPDSEAFF
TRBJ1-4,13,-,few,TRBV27,TGTGCCAGCAGTCGGCAGGGTCGGGAAAAACTGTTTTTT,CASSRQGREKLFF
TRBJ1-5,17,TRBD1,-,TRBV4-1,TGCGCCAGCAGCCGCCTACAGGGGGCTGGGGATCCCCAGCCCCAGCATTTT,CASSRLQGAGDPQPQHF
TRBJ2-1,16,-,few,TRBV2,TGTGCCAGCAGTGAATGGGGTCCAGCGGGTGGGTATGAGCAGTTCTTC,CASSEWGPAGGYEQFF
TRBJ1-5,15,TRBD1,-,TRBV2,TGTGCCAGCAGGGGATTGACAGGGCTCTTCGGGCCCCAGCATTTT,CASRGLTGLFGPQHF
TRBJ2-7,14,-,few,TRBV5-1,TGCGCCAGCAGCTTTGGGGCCTCGGATCTCCAGCAGTACTTC,CASSFGASDLQQYF
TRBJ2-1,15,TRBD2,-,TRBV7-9,TGTGCCAGCAGCCCTCGCCTTAGCGGGAGATATGAGCAGTTCTTC,CASSPRLSGRYEQFF
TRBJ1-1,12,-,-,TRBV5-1,TGCGCCAGCAGCTTGGCAGACACTGAAGCTTTCTTT,CASSLADTEAFF
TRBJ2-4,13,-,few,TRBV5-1,TGCGCCAGCAGCTTCCAGGAGGGAAGCATTCAGTACTTC,CASSFQEGSIQYF
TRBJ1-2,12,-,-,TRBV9,TGTGCCAGCAGCGCCTCCGGGGGTGGCCACACCTTC,CASSASGGGHTF
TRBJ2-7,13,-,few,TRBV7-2,TGTGCCAGCAGCTACAACAGGGACTACGAGCAGTACTTC,CASSYNRDYEQYF
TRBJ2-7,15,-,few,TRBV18,TGTGCCAGCTCACCAGTTTCACAGGCTGCCTACGAGCAGTACTTC,CASSPVSQAAYEQYF
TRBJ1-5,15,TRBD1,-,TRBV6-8,TGTGCCAGCAGCCCCCCCGGCCAGGGGGATCAGCCCCAGCATTTT,CASSPPGQGDQPQHF
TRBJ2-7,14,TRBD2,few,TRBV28,TGTGCCAGCAGTTCCCCTACTAGCGTCAACGAGCAGTACTTC,CASSSPTSVNEQYF
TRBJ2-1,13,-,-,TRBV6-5,TGTGCCAGCAGTTACGAAGAGGGTGTCGAGCAGTTCTTC,CASSYEEGVEQFF
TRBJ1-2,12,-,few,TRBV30,TGTGCCTGGAGTTACAGGGTCGGAGGCTACACCTTC,CAWSYRVGGYTF
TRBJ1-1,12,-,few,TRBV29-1,TGCAGCGTGTTCGGGTGGGACACTGAAGCTTTCTTT,CSVFGWDTEAFF
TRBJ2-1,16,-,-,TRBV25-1,TGTGCCAGCAGTGAAGCTGGGGGGACCCTATACAATGAGCAGTTCTTC,CASSEAGGTLYNEQFF
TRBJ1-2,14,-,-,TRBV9,TGTGCCAGCAGCGTCAGTTTAACTAACTATGGCTACACCTTC,CASSVSLTNYGYTF
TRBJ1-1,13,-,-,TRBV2,TGTGCCAGCAGTTTACAGGGTAATACTGAAGCTTTCTTT,CASSLQGNTEAFF
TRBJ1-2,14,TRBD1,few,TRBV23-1,TGCGCCAGCAGTCAAGACAGGGTAGTCTATGGCTACACCTTC,CASSQDRVVYGYTF
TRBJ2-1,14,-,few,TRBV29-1,TGCAGCGTTGGGGAGAGTCGGTCTTACAATGAGCAGTTCTTC,CSVGESRSYNEQFF
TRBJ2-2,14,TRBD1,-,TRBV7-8,TGTGCCAGCAGCTTCAGGGGGCGAACCGGGGAGCTGTTTTTT,CASSFRGRTGELFF
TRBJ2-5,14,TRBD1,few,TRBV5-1,TGCGCCAGCAGCACCCGGACAGGGGAAGAGACCCAGTACTTC,CASSTRTGEETQYF
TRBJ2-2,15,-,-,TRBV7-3,TGTGCCAGCAGCCTTAGAAGCCCCCGGGGCGGGGAGCTGTTTTTT,CASSLRSPRGGELFF
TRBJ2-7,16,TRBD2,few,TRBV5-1,TGCGCCAGCAGCTTGGAGGGACTAGCGGGAGGGTACGAGCAGTACTTC,CASSLEGLAGGYEQYF
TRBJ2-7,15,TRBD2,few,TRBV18,TGTGCCAGCTCACCAGCCCTAGCGGGACCCTACGAGCAGTACTTC,CASSPALAGPYEQYF
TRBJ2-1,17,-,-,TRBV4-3,TGCGCCAGCAGCCTCCTTCGAGGCGGGCGCTCCTACAATGAGCAGTTCTTC,CASSLLRGGRSYNEQFF
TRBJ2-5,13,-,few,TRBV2,TGTGCCAGCAGTGTTAACAGGGTCGAGACCCAGTACTTC,CASSVNRVETQYF
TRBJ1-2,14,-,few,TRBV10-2,TGCGCCAGCAGTGACCCAGGTTCTACCTATGGCTACACCTTC,CASSDPGSTYGYTF
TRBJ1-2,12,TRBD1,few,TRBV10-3,TGTGCCATAGGGACAGGGGACTATGGCTACACCTTC,CAIGTGDYGYTF